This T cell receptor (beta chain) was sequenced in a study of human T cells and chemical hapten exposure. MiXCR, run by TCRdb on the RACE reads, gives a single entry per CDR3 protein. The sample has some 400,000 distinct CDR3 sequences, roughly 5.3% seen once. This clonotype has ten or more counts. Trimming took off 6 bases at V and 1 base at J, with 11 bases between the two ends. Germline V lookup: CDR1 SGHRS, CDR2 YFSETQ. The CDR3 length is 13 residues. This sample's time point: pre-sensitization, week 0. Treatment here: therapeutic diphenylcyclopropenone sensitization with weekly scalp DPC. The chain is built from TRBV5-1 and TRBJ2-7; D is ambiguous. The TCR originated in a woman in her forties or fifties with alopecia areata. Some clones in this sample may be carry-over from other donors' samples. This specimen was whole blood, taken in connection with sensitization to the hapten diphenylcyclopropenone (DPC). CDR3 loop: CASTLTGSYEQYF. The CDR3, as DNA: TGCGCCAGCACTCTCACGGGTTCCTACGAGCAGTACTTC.